These 3 T cell receptor beta chains were sequenced from one sample in a study of T cell responses to AZD1222 COVID-19 vaccine (dated by TCRdb to the early 2020s). Libraries were constructed by the immunoSEQ multiplex PCR assay. As stored in TCRdb, this immuneACCESS dataset retains in-frame rearrangements with V and J assigned. A fraction of the clones does not appear; measured against another copy, unresolved V genes explain less than half of the discrepancy, and the remainder lacks a known reason. In this sample the table shows tens of thousands of clones, 88% of which occur a single time. The ten biggest clones cover roughly 2.5% of the sample. Per the publication, the time point label means: about 28 days (+/-7) after the second vaccine dose. The input for sequencing was peripheral blood, taken 28 days after the second AZD1222 dose. The receptor source for this set is an adult who received the AZD1222 COVID-19 vaccine.

The chain combines TRBV3-1 (or the pseudogene TRBV3-2) with TRBJ2-3; maybe TRBD2 (5 bases). CDR3 size: 12 residues. The germline V and J ends were trimmed by 8 bases and 5 bases, with 11 bases remaining between them. Germline assignment: CDR1 LGHDT and CDR2 YNNKEL (reference sequence). This CDR3 is CASAHRGDTQYF. CDR3 nucleotides: TGTGCCAGCGCACACCGGGGAGATACGCAGTATTTT.

V is TRBV6-6 and J is TRBJ1-2, with 7 bases aligning to TRBD1. Germline loops: CDR1 MNHNY, CDR2 SVGAGI (reference sequence). This CDR3 contains 15 residues. The junction had 7 bases not matched to a gene; V was cut back by 5 bases and J by 1 base. The CDR3 loop is CASSAARDSNYGYTF. CDR3 DNA: TGTGCCAGCAGTGCGGCCCGGGACAGTAACTATGGCTACACCTTC.

The chain couples TRBV7-9 to TRBJ2-1; 9 bases are a match to TRBD1. The trim removed 0 bases at V and 7 bases at J, leaving 7 bases unmatched. Germline V gives CDR1 SEHNR, CDR2 FQNEAQ (reference sequence). This CDR3 region has 16 residues. The CDR3 DNA is TGTGCCAGCAGCTTAGCGCAAAAACAGGGGGCGAATGAGCAGTTCTTC. Translating it yields CASSLAQKQGANEQFF.